Listed below are T cell receptor beta chains from one sample, sequenced in a study of shared clonotypes between healthy human individuals. Clones were sequenced by immunoSEQ multiplex PCR, and TCRdb holds only the in-frame ones, with some missing. This table holds hundreds of thousands of clones, 96% found once. Sequencing input: naive CD8+ T cells sorted from blood. These receptors all stem from a woman younger than 45 in good health. Each CDR3 is given with its conserved first and last residue. Each record gives: J gene, CDR3 length, clone size, V gene, CDR3 protein. A row's size may be missing; if present it is once, few, many or a size class.

TRBJ2-7	12	once	TRBV29-1	CSVAVADYEQYF
TRBJ1-4	14	NA	TRBV19	CASSMGQGNEKLFF
TRBJ2-1	12	once	TRBV30	CAWSRLAGGWFF
TRBJ2-1	13	NA	TRBV7-8	CASRTTSLNEQFF
TRBJ2-5	13	NA	TRBV11-2	CASSLPGQETQYF
TRBJ2-7	13	NA	TRBV5-3	CASSWDLNYEQYF
TRBJ2-5	14	NA	TRBV5-6	CASSPLAEEETQYF
TRBJ2-7	14	NA	TRBV27	CASSSSGNWYEQYF
TRBJ2-6	12	NA	TRBV6-1	CASLQVTGVLTF
TRBJ2-1	15	NA	TRBV19	CASSFVLISYNEQFF
TRBJ2-2	18	NA	TRBV10-1	CASSDGVFGNQNTGELFF
TRBJ2-1	19	once	TRBV29-1	CSVRQPGTSGSPSYNEQFF
TRBJ2-7	14	NA	TRBV27	CASALTSGVYEQYF
TRBJ1-1	16	NA	TRBV28	CASSSGWQAENTEAFF
TRBJ2-5	16	NA	TRBV27	CASSLLPLAGEETQYF
TRBJ2-7	10	NA	TRBV28	CASRYDEQYF
TRBJ2-1	15	once	TRBV7-3	CASSGKAGGYNEQFF
TRBJ2-1	12	NA	TRBV27	CASSSDGNEQFF
TRBJ2-2	16	NA	TRBV5-6	CASSLGEQGFTGELFF
TRBJ2-7	15	few	TRBV19	CASSITSGSSYEQYF
TRBJ2-7	14	NA	TRBV4-2	CASSQDFGAYEQYF
TRBJ2-7	14	NA	TRBV4-2	CASSPGTSGYEQYF